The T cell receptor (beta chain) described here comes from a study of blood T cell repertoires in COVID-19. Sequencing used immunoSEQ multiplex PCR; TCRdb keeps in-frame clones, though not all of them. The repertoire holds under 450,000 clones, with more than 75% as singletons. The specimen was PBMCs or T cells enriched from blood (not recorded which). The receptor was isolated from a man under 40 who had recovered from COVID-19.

The CDR3 DNA is TGCGCCAGCAAAGCGACGGAGGAGGATGGCTACACCTTC. It yields the protein CASKATEEDGYTF. The genes are TRBV5-1 and TRBJ1-2; no reliable D call. The germline CDR1 and CDR2 sequences are SGHRS and YFSETQ. The CDR3 sequence is 13 residues long. The germline V and J ends were trimmed by 6 bases and 6 bases, with 15 bases remaining between them.